This T cell receptor beta chain was sequenced for a study of cytomegalovirus exposure and HLA in healthy donors. The PCR made use of 60 Vbeta and 13 Jbeta primers. The protocol was immunoSEQ multiplex PCR, while the TCRdb copy is restricted to in-frame clones and leaves out a portion. The sample records some 130,000 clones, roughly 78% being singletons. With V trimmed by 0 bases and J by 6 bases, 8 bases remained unmatched. Germline V lookup: CDR1 LGHNA, CDR2 YSLEER. This CDR3 spans 16 amino acids. Sequenced material: PBMCs. The clonotype comes from a man aged 25 to 40 in good health. This chain connects TRBV4-3 to TRBJ2-3; 8 positions agree with TRBD2. The CDR3 region has the DNA TGCGCCAGCAGCCAAGATCATCAGCGGGAGTTGGATACGCAGTATTTT. It specifies CASSQDHQRELDTQYF.